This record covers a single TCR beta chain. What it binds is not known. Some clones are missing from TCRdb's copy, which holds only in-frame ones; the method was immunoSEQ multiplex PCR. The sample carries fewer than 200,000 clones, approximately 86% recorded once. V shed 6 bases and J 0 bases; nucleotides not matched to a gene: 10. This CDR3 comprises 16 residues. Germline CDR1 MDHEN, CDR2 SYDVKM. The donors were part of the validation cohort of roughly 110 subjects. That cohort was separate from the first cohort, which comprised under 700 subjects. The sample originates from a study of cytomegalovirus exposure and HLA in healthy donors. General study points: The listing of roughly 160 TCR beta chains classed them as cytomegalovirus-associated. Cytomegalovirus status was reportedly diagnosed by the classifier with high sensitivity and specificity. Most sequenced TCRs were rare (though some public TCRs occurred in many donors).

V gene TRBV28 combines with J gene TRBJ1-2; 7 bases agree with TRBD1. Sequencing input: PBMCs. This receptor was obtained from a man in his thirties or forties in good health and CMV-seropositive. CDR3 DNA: TGTGCCAGCAGGACCACAGGGGCCGGGGCTAACTATGGCTACACCTTC. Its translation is CASRTTGAGANYGYTF.